The sample holds a few counts of the clone carrying this T cell receptor (beta chain). The CDR3 runs 18 residues. Trimming at V came to 2 bases and at J to 1 base, leaving 7 bases not matched to a gene. These data originate in a study of Graves' ophthalmopathy and Graves' hyperthyroidism. Study-wide background: Stable hyperthyroid donors showed no ophthalmopathy during 18 months follow-up.

RNA transcripts yielded amplified TCR beta CDR3 regions. HTBI primers were employed in first-round RT-PCR, then a second-round multiplex PCR followed. From the multiplex PCR reads, TCRdb called clonotypes with MiXCR, one entry per CDR3 protein. The sample holds roughly 600,000 distinct CDR3 sequences; 35% to 45% are singletons and the top ten take less than 4.5%. Sequenced material: peripheral blood or thyroid tissue (not recorded which). The V call is TRBV12-3 or TRBV12-4, the J call TRBJ2-2, with 10 positions matching TRBD1. This clonotype was sampled from an adult man with Graves' hyperthyroidism. DNA for the CDR3: TGTGCCAGCAGTTTAATTGGGACAGGGGTGAAGAACACCGGGGAGCTGTTTTTT. It yields the protein CASSLIGTGVKNTGELFF.